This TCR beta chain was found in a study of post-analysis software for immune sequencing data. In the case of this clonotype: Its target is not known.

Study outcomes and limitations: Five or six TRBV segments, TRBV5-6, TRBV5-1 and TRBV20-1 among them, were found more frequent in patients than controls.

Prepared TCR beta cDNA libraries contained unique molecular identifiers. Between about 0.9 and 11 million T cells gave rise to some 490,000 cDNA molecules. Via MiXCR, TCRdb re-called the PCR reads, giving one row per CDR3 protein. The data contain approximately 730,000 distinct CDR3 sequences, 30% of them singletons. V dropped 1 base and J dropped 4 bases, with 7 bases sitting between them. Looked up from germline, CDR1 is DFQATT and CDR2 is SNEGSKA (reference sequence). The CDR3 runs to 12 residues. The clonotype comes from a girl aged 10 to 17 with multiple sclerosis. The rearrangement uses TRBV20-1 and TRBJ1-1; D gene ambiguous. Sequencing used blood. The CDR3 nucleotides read TGCAGTGCTAGAGCTACGACCACTGAAGCTTTCTTT. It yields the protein CSARATTTEAFF.